This T cell receptor (beta chain) appears in the sequencing data of a study of OX40 agonist ivuxolimab in advanced cancers. Study findings and constraints: In the expanded peripheral T cells, antigen specificity was never determined. Blood T cells, both CD4+ and CD8+, expanded clonally by week 6 at 0.1 to 3.0 mg/kg.

Worth noting for this clone: Its antigen is still unknown.

The method was immunoSEQ multiplex PCR; TCRdb's version includes in-frame clones alone and lacks a portion of them. The sample holds tens of thousands of clones; more than 80% are singletons and the top ten take 10% to 11%. Prior autoimmune disease or systemic immunosuppression barred patients. Blood specimens came from baseline, cycle 4 day 1, and cycle 7 day 1. Looked up from germline, CDR1 is SEHNR and CDR2 is FQNEAQ (reference sequence). Between the trimmed V and J ends, which lost 5 bases and 6 bases, there was a span of 8 bases. This CDR3 contains 12 residues. The starting material was CD4+ or CD8+ T cells sorted from blood, obtained in a trial of the OX40 agonist ivuxolimab. The chain combines TRBV7-9 with TRBJ2-1, with D unresolved. The origin of this receptor is an adult with an advanced solid tumor such as melanoma, head and neck, liver or kidney cancer. This CDR3 reads CASSQSSNEQFF. DNA for the CDR3: TGTGCCAGCAGCCAAAGCTCCAATGAGCAGTTCTTC.